Presented here are 28 T cell receptor beta chains from one specimen sequenced in a study of shared clonotypes between healthy human individuals. Sequenced by immunoSEQ multiplex PCR; TCRdb stores in-frame clones only, minus some. The sample lists 2,500,000 or so clones; around nine tenths were seen once. Sequenced input: naive CD4+ T cells sorted from blood. Noted subset: CD45RA+ positively selected. The receptor set was obtained from a man between 18 and 35 years old in good health.

This clone has a single count. The CDR3 nucleotides read TGTGCCTGGAGTGGGGCTTCACCCCTCCACTTT. Protein product: CAWSGASPLHF. V usage is TRBV30 and J usage is TRBJ1-6; D gene unclear. The germline V gene encodes CDR1 GTSNPN and CDR2 SVGIG (reference sequence). Trimming shortened V by 1 base and J by 9 bases, and 4 bases separated the two germline ends. CDR3 length: 11 amino acids. Together with reference TRBV30 and TRBJ1-6, the CDR3 gives the full variable domain: SQTIHQWPATLVQPVGSPLSLECTVEGTSNPNLYWYRQAAGRGLQLLFYSVGIGQISSEVPQNLSASRPQDRQFILSSKKLLLSDSGFYLCAWSGASPLHFGNGTRLTVT.

The chain couples TRBV5-4 to TRBJ2-5, with 15 bases identical to TRBD2. J lost 5 bases, V lost 4 bases, and 6 bases had no gene match. CDR1 SGHNT and CDR2 YYREEE come from the germline V gene (reference sequence). The CDR3 contains 16 residues. The CDR3 bases are TGTGCCAGCAGCCCGGCTGGACTAGCGGGAGGGGAGACCCAGTACTTC. This encodes CASSPAGLAGGETQYF.

The gene calls are TRBV5-8 and TRBJ2-7, with TRBD2 matching over 9 bases. The CDR3 loop spans 17 amino acids. Per the germline V gene, CDR1 is SGHTS and CDR2 is YDEGEE. The V segment lost 4 bases and the J segment 2 bases; nucleotides outside the gene matches: 13. DNA of the CDR3: TGTGCCAGCAGCCGGAACGTCCTAGCGGGAAGGACCTACGAGCAGTACTTC. This codes for CASSRNVLAGRTYEQYF.

The CDR3 nucleotides are TGTGCCAGCAGACGACAGGGGATGGATGAAAAACTGTTTTTT. Translating gives CASRRQGMDEKLFF. J is TRBJ1-4 and V is TRBV5-5, with TRBD1 matching over 8 bases. Germline loops: CDR1 SGHKS, CDR2 YYEKEE (reference sequence). J gave up 6 bases and V 5 bases, and 6 bases lay outside the gene matches. This CDR3 is 14 amino acids long. The whole variable domain, filled in from reference TRBV5-5 and TRBJ1-4, reads DAGVTQSPTHLIKTRGQQVTLRCSPISGHKSVSWYQQVLGQGPQFIFQYYEKEERGRGNFPDRFSARQFPNYSSELNVNALLLGDSALYLCASRRQGMDEKLFFGSGTQLSVL.

The chain has TRBV4-1 and TRBJ2-1; D not resolved. Trimming stripped 2 bases from V and 7 bases from J, with 12 bases between. Germline V gives CDR1 MGHRA, CDR2 YSYEKL. The CDR3 has 14 amino acids. CDR3 residues: CASSQPGTMNEQFF. CDR3 in DNA: TGCGCCAGCAGCCAACCAGGAACCATGAATGAGCAGTTCTTC.

The genes are TRBV5-6 and TRBJ2-1, with TRBD2 matching 12 bases. Germline values: CDR1 SGHDT, CDR2 YYEEEE. V was clipped by 0 bases and J by 3 bases; unmatched bases: 1. CDR3 size: 16 residues. CDR3 protein: CASSLGLAGVYNEQFF. The CDR3 DNA reads as TGTGCCAGCAGCTTGGGACTAGCGGGGGTCTACAATGAGCAGTTCTTC.

The CDR3, as DNA: TGTGCCAGCAGTTACTCAGGAGCAAACACTGAAGCTTTCTTT. Protein product: CASSYSGANTEAFF. V usage is TRBV6-5 and J usage is TRBJ1-1; no definite D call. Germline V gene lookup returns CDR1 MNHEY and CDR2 SVGAGI. This CDR3 is built from 14 residues. Trimming stripped 0 bases from V and 2 bases from J, with 7 bases between.

Concerning this clone: The sample has other DNA sequences that encode this CDR3 too. The CDR3 loop is CAIRASGSYEQYF. CDR3 nucleotide sequence: TGTGCCATCAGGGCTAGCGGGAGTTACGAGCAGTACTTC. The gene calls are TRBV10-3 and TRBJ2-7, with 10 nucleotides matching TRBD2. Germline-derived CDR1 and CDR2 are ENHRY and SYGVKD. The CDR3 extends over 13 amino acids. V was pared by 6 bases and J by 4 bases, with 3 bases of the junction left unmatched.

V and J are TRBV5-1 and TRBJ2-1; 11 bases line up with TRBD2. Germline values: CDR1 SGHRS, CDR2 YFSETQ. The CDR3 runs to 14 residues. V gave up 8 bases and J gave up 5 bases; unmatched junction bases: 6. As DNA, the CDR3 is TGCGCCAGTGCGACTAGCGGGACACACAATGAGCAGTTCTTC. This translates into CASATSGTHNEQFF.

This sequence joins TRBV11-3 and TRBJ2-7, with 12 bases that match TRBD2. The CDR3 sequence is 13 residues long. V gave up 9 bases and J gave up 4 bases; unmatched junction bases: 4. Germline lookup yields CDR1 SGHNT and CDR2 YENEEA. DNA for the CDR3: TGTGCCAGGACGACTAGCGGGAGATACGAGCAGTACTTC. Translation: CARTTSGRYEQYF. Together with reference TRBV11-3 and TRBJ2-7, the CDR3 gives the full variable domain: EAGVVQSPRYKIIEKKQPVAFWCNPISGHNTLYWYLQNLGQGPELLIRYENEEAVDDSQLPKDRFSAERLKGVDSTLKIQPAELGDSAVYLCARTTSGRYEQYFGPGTRLTVT.

The V call is TRBV13, the J call TRBJ2-5; 7 nucleotides align to TRBD1. This CDR3 region has 15 residues. V was pared by 1 base and J by 3 bases, with 5 bases of the junction left unmatched. Germline values: CDR1 PRHDT, CDR2 FYEKMQ (reference sequence). CDR3 amino acids: CASSLEGTAKETQYF. In DNA, the CDR3 is TGTGCCAGCAGCTTAGAGGGGACAGCCAAAGAGACCCAGTACTTC.

The chain joins TRBV5-4 to TRBJ1-2; D gene ambiguous. This CDR3 comprises 13 residues. Per germline, CDR1 SGHNT and CDR2 YYREEE (reference sequence). The V gene lost 2 bases and the J gene lost 8 bases, with 13 bases spanning the gap. CDR3 bases: TGTGCCAGCAGCTTTCCTGCCGATAGGGGCTACACCTTC. It yields the protein CASSFPADRGYTF.

This clone was seen once. CDR3 region: CASITGDGQPQHF. The CDR3 nucleotides read TGTGCCAGCATCACAGGGGACGGGCAGCCCCAGCATTTT. The chain couples TRBV6-6 to TRBJ1-5; 7 nucleotides line up with TRBD1. CDR1 and CDR2 from the germline V gene are MNHNY and SVGAGI (reference sequence). V shed 7 bases, J shed 7 bases, and the junction held 7 bases outside the gene matches. The CDR3 is 13 amino acids.

The J gene is TRBJ2-7, the V gene TRBV27; 7 bases are a match to TRBD2. Germline V CDR1 and CDR2: MNHEY, SMNVEV (reference sequence). The CDR3 is made up of 14 amino acids. Germline trimming cut 5 bases from V and 4 bases from J; bases unmatched to any gene: 8. This chain's CDR3 is CASSLGRGEYEQYF. The CDR3 DNA reads TGTGCCAGCAGTCTCGGCCGGGGGGAATACGAGCAGTACTTC.

Points on this clone: The same CDR3 arises from other DNA sequences in this sample as well. This chain connects TRBV5-1 to TRBJ1-5, with a tentative D call TRBD1 (5 bases). The germline V gene has CDR1 SGHRS and CDR2 YFSETQ. Trimming stripped 0 bases from V and 1 base from J, with 8 bases between. CDR3 length equals 15 residues. CDR3 nucleotide sequence: TGCGCCAGCAGCTTGGGGGGACTCAGCAATCAGCCCCAGCATTTT. Translated, it gives CASSLGGLSNQPQHF.

This clone was counted a single time. The V gene is TRBV7-9, the J gene TRBJ2-6; TRBD1 matches 9 bases. This CDR3 is built from 18 residues. Trimming cost V 4 bases and J 2 bases; bases outside gene matches: 9. Germline CDR1 reads SEHNR; CDR2 reads FQNEAQ (reference sequence). The CDR3 DNA sequence: TGTGCCAGCAGCTCAGGACAGGGGAGATTGGCTGGGGCCAACGTCCTGACTTTC. Translating it yields CASSSGQGRLAGANVLTF.

The chain employs TRBV2 and TRBJ2-5; no definite D call. Germline CDR1 and CDR2: SNHLY and FYNNEI. The V gene lost 7 bases and the J gene lost 5 bases, with 14 bases spanning the gap. This CDR3 contains 13 residues. This chain's CDR3 is CASKGSFRETQYF. The CDR3 nucleotides are TGTGCCAGCAAAGGGTCCTTTCGGGAGACCCAGTACTTC.

J is TRBJ1-5 and V is TRBV14; D unresolved. Trimming took 2 bases from V and 1 from J, leaving 9 bases between them. The CDR3 is 15 amino acids. Germline CDR1 is SGHDN and CDR2 is FVKESK. In nucleotides, the CDR3 is TGTGCCAGCAGCCAAAGATTGGCCAGCAATCAGCCCCAGCATTTT. Its protein is CASSQRLASNQPQHF.

This clone was detected only a few times. The chain joins TRBV30 to TRBJ1-4; D might be TRBD1 (5 bases). The germline V gene encodes CDR1 GTSNPN and CDR2 SVGIG (reference sequence). The CDR3 loop spans 15 amino acids. V was cut by 1 base and J by 4 bases, with 13 bases left in between. The CDR3 nucleotides are TGTGCCTGGAGTGCCCTTGGGCAGGGTAATGAAAAACTGTTTTTT. Amino acid sequence: CAWSALGQGNEKLFF. Looking up the rest from reference TRBV30 and TRBJ1-4 gives the full variable domain: SQTIHQWPATLVQPVGSPLSLECTVEGTSNPNLYWYRQAAGRGLQLLFYSVGIGQISSEVPQNLSASRPQDRQFILSSKKLLLSDSGFYLCAWSALGQGNEKLFFGSGTQLSVL.

The CDR3 reads CASRSGGTNTEAFF. CDR3 nucleotide sequence: TGTGCCAGCAGAAGTGGGGGTACGAACACTGAAGCTTTCTTT. The rearrangement uses TRBV27 and TRBJ1-1, with D perhaps TRBD1 (5 bases). This CDR3 has 14 residues. CDR1 and CDR2 from the germline V gene are MNHEY and SMNVEV (reference sequence). V was clipped by 6 bases and J by 1 base, with 12 bases between them.

V is TRBV30 and J is TRBJ2-3; D remains unclear. The V gene lost 4 bases and the J gene lost 2 bases, with 4 bases spanning the gap. Germline values: CDR1 GTSNPN, CDR2 SVGIG (reference sequence). The CDR3 extends over 11 amino acids. The CDR3, as DNA: TGTGCCTGGATCGACACAGATACGCAGTATTTT. Residues: CAWIDTDTQYF.

Concerning this clone: Different DNA sequences within this sample yield the same CDR3. The gene calls are TRBV10-3 and TRBJ2-3; 8 nucleotides line up with TRBD2. After removal of 2 bases from V and 6 bases from J, the junction contained 7 bases not matched to a gene. This CDR3 has 15 residues. Germline assignment: CDR1 ENHRY and CDR2 SYGVKD. The CDR3 spells CAISEGGLVSDTQYF. Written as DNA, the CDR3 is TGTGCCATCAGTGAGGGGGGACTAGTATCCGATACGCAGTATTTT.

The chain combines TRBV5-4 with TRBJ2-3, with 13 bases aligning to TRBD2. The CDR3 contains 18 residues. The junction had 14 bases not matched to a gene; V was cut back by 4 bases and J by 6 bases. CDR1 and CDR2 from the germline V gene are SGHNT and YYREEE (reference sequence). The CDR3 DNA sequence: TGTGCCAGCAGCGGTGGCCTACTAGCGGGGGGGCAAGGGGATACGCAGTATTTT. Translated, it gives CASSGGLLAGGQGDTQYF.

The chain has TRBV6-1 and TRBJ1-1; perhaps TRBD1 as D (6 bases). This CDR3 comprises 13 residues. Germline assignment: CDR1 MNHNS and CDR2 SASEGT. Trimming removed 6 bases from V and 3 bases from J, with 11 bases in between. CDR3 sequence (DNA): TGTGCCAGCAGCCCAGGGGTGGACACTGAAGCTTTCTTT. The encoded protein is CASSPGVDTEAFF.

The chain joins TRBV12-2 to TRBJ1-5; TRBD1, the table's D call, was not compared with the DNA. TRBV12-2 is designated a pseudogene. This CDR3 region has 17 residues. The CDR3 loop is CASRPRCGTGVNQPQHF. CDR3 DNA sequence: TGTGCAAGTCGCCCACGGTGCGGGACAGGGGTCAATCAGCCCCAGCATTTT.

The chain links TRBV18 to TRBJ1-3; a weak D match, TRBD1 (6 bases). Germline loops: CDR1 KGHSH, CDR2 LQKENI. The CDR3 runs 14 residues. V was trimmed by 2 bases and J by 6 bases, leaving 11 bases between them. CDR3 protein: CASSPTGAVNTIYF. CDR3 nucleotide sequence: TGTGCCAGCTCACCAACGGGGGCGGTAAACACCATATATTTT.

J is TRBJ2-3 and V is TRBV5-1; D is unclear. V was cut by 2 bases and J by 2 bases, with 12 bases left in between. Germline V gene lookup returns CDR1 SGHRS and CDR2 YFSETQ. CDR3 length: 15 residues. CDR3 residues: CASSFVGGYTDTQYF. The CDR3 nucleotides read TGCGCCAGCAGCTTCGTTGGCGGTTACACAGATACGCAGTATTTT.

For this clone: The same CDR3 can be traced to other DNA sequences in this sample. The J gene is TRBJ2-7, the V gene TRBV30; perhaps TRBD2 as D (5 bases). Trimming removed 2 bases from V and 4 bases from J, with 9 bases in between. CDR1 GTSNPN and CDR2 SVGIG come from the germline V gene (reference sequence). The CDR3 contains 12 residues. CDR3 DNA: TGTGCCTGGAGTCTCCGCGGGTACGAGCAGTACTTC. This codes for CAWSLRGYEQYF.